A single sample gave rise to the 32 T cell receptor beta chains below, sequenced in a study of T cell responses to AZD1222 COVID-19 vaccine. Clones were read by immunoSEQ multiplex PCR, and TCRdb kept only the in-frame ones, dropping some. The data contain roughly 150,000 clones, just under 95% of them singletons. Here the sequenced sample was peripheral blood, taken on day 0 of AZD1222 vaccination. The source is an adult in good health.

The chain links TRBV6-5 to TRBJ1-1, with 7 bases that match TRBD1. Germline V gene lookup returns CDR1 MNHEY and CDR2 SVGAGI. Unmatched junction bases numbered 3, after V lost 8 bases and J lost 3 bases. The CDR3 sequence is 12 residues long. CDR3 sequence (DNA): TGTGCCAGCGGGACAGCCTACACTGAAGCTTTCTTT. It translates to CASGTAYTEAFF.

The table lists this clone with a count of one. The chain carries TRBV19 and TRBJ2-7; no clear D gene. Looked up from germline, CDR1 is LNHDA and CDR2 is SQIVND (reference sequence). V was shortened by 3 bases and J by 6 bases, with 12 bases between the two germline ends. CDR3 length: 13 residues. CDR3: CASSIGGSPEQYF. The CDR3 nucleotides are TGTGCCAGTAGTATTGGCGGTAGTCCCGAGCAGTACTTC.

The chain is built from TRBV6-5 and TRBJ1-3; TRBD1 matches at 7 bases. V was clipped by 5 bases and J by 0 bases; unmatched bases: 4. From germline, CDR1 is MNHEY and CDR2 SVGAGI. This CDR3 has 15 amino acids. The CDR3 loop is CASSPTGVSGNTIYF. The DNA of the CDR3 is TGTGCCAGCAGTCCCACAGGGGTCTCTGGAAACACCATATATTTT.

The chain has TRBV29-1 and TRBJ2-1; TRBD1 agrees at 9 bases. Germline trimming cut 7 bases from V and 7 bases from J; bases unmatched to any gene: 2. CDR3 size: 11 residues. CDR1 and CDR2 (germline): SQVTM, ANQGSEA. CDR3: CSAGQGNEQFF. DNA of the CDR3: TGCAGCGCAGGACAGGGGAATGAGCAGTTCTTC.

The CDR3 region is CASSRQTTDTQYF. The CDR3 nucleotides are TGTGCCAGCAGCCGCCAGACCACAGATACGCAGTATTTT. The V call is TRBV4-2, the J call TRBJ2-3; D not resolved. The CDR3 has 13 residues. Germline CDR1 and CDR2: LGHNA and YNFKEQ. Trimming shortened V by 4 bases and J by 2 bases, and 7 bases separated the two germline ends.

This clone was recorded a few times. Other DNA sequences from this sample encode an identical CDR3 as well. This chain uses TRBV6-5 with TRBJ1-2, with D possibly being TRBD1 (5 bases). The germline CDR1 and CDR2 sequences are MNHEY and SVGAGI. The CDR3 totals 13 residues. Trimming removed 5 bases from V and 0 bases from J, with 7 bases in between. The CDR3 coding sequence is TGTGCCAGCAGTAGGGGTGCTAACTATGGCTACACCTTC. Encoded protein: CASSRGANYGYTF.

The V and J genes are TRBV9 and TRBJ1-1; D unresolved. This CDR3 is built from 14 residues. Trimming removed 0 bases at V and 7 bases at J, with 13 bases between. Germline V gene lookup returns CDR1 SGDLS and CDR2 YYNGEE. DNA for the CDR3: TGTGCCAGCAGCGTAGACTCTAGGGCGAGTGAAGCTTTCTTT. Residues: CASSVDSRASEAFF.

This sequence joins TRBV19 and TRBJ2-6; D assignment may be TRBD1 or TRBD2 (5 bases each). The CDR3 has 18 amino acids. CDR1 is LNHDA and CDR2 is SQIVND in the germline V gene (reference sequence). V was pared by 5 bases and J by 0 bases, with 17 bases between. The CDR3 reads CASSLTWGFLSGANVLTF. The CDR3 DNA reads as TGTGCCAGTAGTCTTACGTGGGGGTTCCTCTCTGGGGCCAACGTCCTGACTTTC.

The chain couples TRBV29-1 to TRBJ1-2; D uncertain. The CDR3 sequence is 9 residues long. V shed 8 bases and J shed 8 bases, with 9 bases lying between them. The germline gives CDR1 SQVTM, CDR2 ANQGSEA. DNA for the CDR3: TGCAGCACTACTCCCGGCTACACCTTC. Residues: CSTTPGYTF.

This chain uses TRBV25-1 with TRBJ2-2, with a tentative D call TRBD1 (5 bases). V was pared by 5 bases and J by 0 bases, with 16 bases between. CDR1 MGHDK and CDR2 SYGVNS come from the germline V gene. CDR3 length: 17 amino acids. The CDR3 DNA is TGTGCCAGCAGTCCCGGACATCTGTTAACGAACACCGGGGAGCTGTTTTTT. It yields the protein CASSPGHLLTNTGELFF.

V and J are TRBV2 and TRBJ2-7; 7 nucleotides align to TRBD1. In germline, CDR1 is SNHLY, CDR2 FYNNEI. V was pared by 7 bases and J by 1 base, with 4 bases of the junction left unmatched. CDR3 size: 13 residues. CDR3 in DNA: TGTGCCAGCACCCTGACAGGGTCCTACGAGCAGTACTTC. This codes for CASTLTGSYEQYF.

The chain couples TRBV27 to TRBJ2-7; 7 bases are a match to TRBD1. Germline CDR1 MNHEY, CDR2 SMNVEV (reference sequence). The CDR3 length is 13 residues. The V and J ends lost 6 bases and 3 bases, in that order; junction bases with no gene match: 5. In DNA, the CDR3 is TGTGCCAGCAGGACAGGGCTACACTACGAGCAGTACTTC. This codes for CASRTGLHYEQYF.

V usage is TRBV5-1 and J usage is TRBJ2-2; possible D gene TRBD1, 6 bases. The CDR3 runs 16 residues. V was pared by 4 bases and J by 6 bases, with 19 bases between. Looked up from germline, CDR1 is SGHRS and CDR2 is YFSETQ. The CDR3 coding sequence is TGCGCCAGCAGCCAGGGCCCAGGGGATCGCGCCGGGGAGCTGTTTTTT. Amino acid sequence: CASSQGPGDRAGELFF.

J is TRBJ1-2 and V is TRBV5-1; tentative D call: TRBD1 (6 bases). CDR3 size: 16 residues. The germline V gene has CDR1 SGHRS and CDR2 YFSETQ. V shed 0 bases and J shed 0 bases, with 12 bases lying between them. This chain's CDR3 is CASSLEGGESNYGYTF. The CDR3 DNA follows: TGCGCCAGCAGCTTGGAAGGGGGAGAATCTAACTATGGCTACACCTTC. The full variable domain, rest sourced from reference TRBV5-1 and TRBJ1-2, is KAGVTQTPRYLIKTRGQQVTLSCSPISGHRSVSWYQQTPGQGLQFLFEYFSETQRNKGNFPGRFSGRQFSNSRSEMNVSTLELGDSALYLCASSLEGGESNYGYTFGSGTRLTVV.

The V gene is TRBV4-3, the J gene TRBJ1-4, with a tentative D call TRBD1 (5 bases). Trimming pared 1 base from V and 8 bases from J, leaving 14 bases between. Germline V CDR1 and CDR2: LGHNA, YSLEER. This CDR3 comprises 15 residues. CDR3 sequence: CASSQGRGAGEKLFF. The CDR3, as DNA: TGCGCCAGCAGCCAAGGGAGAGGGGCGGGGGAAAAACTGTTTTTT.

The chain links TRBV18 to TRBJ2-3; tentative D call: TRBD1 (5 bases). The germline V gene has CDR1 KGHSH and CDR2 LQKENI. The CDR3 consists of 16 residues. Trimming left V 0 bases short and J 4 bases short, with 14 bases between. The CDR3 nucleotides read TGTGCCAGCTCACCACCGCGGCAGGGCGCGTCAGATACGCAGTATTTT. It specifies CASSPPRQGASDTQYF. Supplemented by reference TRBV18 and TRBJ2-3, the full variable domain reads NAGVMQNPRHLVRRRGQEARLRCSPMKGHSHVYWYRQLPEEGLKFMVYLQKENIIDESGMPKERFSAEFPKEGPSILRIQQVVRGDSAAYFCASSPPRQGASDTQYFGPGTRLTVL.

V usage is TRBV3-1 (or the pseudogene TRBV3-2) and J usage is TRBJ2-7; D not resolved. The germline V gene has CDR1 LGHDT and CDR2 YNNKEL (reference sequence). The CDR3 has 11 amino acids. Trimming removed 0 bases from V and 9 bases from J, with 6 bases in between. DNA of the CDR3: TGTGCCAGCAGCCAAGACCTTGGGCAGTACTTC. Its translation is CASSQDLGQYF.

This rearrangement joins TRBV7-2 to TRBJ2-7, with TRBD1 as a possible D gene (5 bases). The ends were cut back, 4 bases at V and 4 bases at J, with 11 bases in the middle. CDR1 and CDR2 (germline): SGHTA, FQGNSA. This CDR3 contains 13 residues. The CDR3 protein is CASSSRRQYEQYF. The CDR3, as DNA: TGTGCCAGCAGCTCCCGAAGACAGTACGAGCAGTACTTC.

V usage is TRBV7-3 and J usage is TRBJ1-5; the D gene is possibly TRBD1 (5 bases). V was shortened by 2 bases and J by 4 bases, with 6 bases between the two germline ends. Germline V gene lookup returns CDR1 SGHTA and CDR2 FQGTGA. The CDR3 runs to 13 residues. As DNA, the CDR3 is TGTGCCAGCAGCTTACAGGGTAATCAGCCCCAGCATTTT. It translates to CASSLQGNQPQHF.

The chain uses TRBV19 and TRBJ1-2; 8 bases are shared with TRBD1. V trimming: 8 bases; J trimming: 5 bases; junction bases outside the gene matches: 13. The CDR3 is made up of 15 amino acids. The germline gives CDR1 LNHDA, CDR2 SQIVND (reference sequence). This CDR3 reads CASAEGQAGLYGYTF. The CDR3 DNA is TGTGCCAGTGCAGAGGGACAGGCTGGGTTGTATGGCTACACCTTC.

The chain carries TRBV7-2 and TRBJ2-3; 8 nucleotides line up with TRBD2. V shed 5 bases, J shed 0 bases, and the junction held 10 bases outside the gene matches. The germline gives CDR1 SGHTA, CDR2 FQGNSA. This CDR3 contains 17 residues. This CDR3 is CASSPWGAGVSTDTQYF. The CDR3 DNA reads TGTGCCAGCAGCCCCTGGGGAGCGGGGGTTAGCACAGATACGCAGTATTTT.

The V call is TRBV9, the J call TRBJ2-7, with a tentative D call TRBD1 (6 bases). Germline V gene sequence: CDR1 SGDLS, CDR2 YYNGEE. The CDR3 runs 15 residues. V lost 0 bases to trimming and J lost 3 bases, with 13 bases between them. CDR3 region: CASSVATGQFYEQYF. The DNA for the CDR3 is TGTGCCAGCAGCGTAGCGACAGGCCAGTTCTACGAGCAGTACTTC. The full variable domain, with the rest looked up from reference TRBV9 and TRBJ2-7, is DSGVTQTPKHLITATGQRVTLRCSPRSGDLSVYWYQQSLDQGLQFLIQYYNGEERAKGNILERFSAQQFPDLHSELNLSSLELGDSALYFCASSVATGQFYEQYFGPGTRLTVT.

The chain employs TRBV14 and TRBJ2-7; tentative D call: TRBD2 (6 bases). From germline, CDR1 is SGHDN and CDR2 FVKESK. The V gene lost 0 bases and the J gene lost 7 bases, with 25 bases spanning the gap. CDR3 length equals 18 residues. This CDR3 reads CASSQEREFSVRRDEQYF. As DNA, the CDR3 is TGTGCCAGCAGCCAAGAGAGGGAGTTTTCTGTGAGGAGGGATGAGCAGTACTTC.

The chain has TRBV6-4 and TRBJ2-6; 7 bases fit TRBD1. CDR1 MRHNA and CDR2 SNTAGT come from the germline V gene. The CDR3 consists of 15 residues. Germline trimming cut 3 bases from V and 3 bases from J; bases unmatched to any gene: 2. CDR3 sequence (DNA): TGTGCCAGCAGTGAAGGGGGCGGTGGGGCCAACGTCCTGACTTTC. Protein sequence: CASSEGGGGANVLTF.

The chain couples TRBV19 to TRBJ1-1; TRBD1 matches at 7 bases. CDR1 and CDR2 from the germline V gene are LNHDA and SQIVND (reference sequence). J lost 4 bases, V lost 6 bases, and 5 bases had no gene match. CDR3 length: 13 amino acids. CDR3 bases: TGTGCCAGTAGACCTAGACAGGGCACTGAAGCTTTCTTT. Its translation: CASRPRQGTEAFF.

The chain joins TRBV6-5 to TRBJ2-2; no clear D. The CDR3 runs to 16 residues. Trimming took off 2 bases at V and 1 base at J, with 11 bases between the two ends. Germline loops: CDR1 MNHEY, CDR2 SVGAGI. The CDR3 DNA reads TGTGCCAGCAGTTACCGAACTAACAAGAACACCGGGGAGCTGTTTTTT. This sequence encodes CASSYRTNKNTGELFF.

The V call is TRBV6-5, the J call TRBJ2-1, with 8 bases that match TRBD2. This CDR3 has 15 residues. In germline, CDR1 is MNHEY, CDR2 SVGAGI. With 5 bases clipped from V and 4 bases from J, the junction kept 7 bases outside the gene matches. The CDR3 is CASSQTGGRYNEQFF. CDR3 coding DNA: TGTGCCAGCAGTCAAACGGGGGGGAGGTACAATGAGCAGTTCTTC.

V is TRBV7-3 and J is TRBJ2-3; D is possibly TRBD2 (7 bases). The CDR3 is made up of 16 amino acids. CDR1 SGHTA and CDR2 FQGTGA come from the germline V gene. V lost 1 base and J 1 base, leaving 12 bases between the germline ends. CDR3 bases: TGTGCCAGCAGCTTAAAGGGCGGGGGCCGCACAGATACGCAGTATTTT. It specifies CASSLKGGGRTDTQYF.

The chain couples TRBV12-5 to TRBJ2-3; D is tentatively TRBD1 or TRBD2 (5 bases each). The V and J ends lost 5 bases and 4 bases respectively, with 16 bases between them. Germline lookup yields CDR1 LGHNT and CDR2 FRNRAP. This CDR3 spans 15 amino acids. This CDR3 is CASGKGRERPDTQYF. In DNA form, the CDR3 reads TGTGCTAGTGGTAAGGGCAGGGAGCGCCCAGATACGCAGTATTTT. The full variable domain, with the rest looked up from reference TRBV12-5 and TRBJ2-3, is DARVTQTPRHKVTEMGQEVTMRCQPILGHNTVFWYRQTMMQGLELLAYFRNRAPLDDSGMPKDRFSAEMPDATLATLKIQPSEPRDSAVYFCASGKGRERPDTQYFGPGTRLTVL.

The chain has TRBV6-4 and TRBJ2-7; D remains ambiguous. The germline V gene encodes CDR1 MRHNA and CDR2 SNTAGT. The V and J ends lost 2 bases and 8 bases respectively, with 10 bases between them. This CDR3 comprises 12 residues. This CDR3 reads CASSDRPDQQYF. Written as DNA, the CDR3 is TGTGCCAGCAGTGACAGGCCAGACCAGCAGTACTTC.

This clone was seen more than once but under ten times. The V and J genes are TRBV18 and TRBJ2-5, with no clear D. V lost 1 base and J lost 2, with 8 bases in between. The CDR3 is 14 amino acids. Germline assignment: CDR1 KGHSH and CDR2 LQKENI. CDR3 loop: CASSPHPPQETQYF. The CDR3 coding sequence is TGTGCCAGCTCACCACATCCACCTCAAGAGACCCAGTACTTC.

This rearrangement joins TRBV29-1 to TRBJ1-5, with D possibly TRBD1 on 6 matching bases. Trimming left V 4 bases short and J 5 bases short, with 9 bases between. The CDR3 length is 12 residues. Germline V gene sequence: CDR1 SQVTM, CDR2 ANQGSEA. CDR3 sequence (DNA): TGCAGCGTTGGCGAGGGGGATCAGCCCCAGCATTTT. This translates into CSVGEGDQPQHF.